This TCR beta chain comes out of a study of response to subunit inactivated influenza vaccine. General study results and limits: After each seasonal influenza vaccination, few new T cells are recruited, the authors suggested.

TCRdb redid the calling of the RT-PCR reads with MiXCR, one entry per CDR3 protein. Of 700,000 to 900,000 distinct CDR3 sequences in the sample, about 20% were seen once. V was clipped by 3 bases and J by 8 bases, with 7 bases between them. Per the germline V gene, CDR1 is DFQATT and CDR2 is SNEGSKA (reference sequence). The CDR3 has 10 amino acids. Only a few counts were recorded for this clonotype. What it binds is not known. The material was PBMCs from blood, obtained approximately 5 days after vaccination. The receptor comes from a man aged 50 to 60 who received an inactivated influenza vaccine. The chain uses TRBV20-1 and TRBJ1-2; D remains ambiguous. CDR3 nucleotides: TGCAGTGCTAGGGTTTGGGGCTACACCTTC. The encoded protein is CSARVWGYTF.